Presented here are 20 T cell receptor beta chains from one specimen sequenced in a study of T cell changes during pregnancy in multiple sclerosis (dated by TCRdb to the late 2010s). Receptor amplification or capture employed the immunoSEQ multiplex PCR assay. As stored in TCRdb, this immuneACCESS dataset retains in-frame rearrangements with V and J assigned. A fraction of the clones does not appear; measured against another copy, unresolved V genes explain less than half of the discrepancy, and the remainder lacks a known reason. The sample table records around 78,000 clones; roughly 93% of these occur just once. The top ten constitute around 2.3% of the sample. Material: peripheral blood, obtained in the second trimester of pregnancy. Receptors originate from a female donor with multiple sclerosis, enrolled in a pregnancy study.

The chain links TRBV5-4 to TRBJ1-2; D perhaps matches TRBD1 (6 bases). Per the germline V gene, CDR1 is SGHNT and CDR2 is YYREEE (reference sequence). Trimming stripped 2 bases from V and 4 bases from J, with 15 bases between. The CDR3 contains 15 residues. The CDR3 sequence: CASSLRDTEIYGYTF. CDR3 in DNA: TGTGCCAGCAGCTTAAGGGACACTGAGATCTATGGCTACACCTTC.

V gene TRBV14 combines with J gene TRBJ2-6; D is possibly TRBD1 (6 bases). V lost 1 base, J lost 8 bases, and 9 bases lay in between. The germline CDR1 and CDR2 sequences are SGHDN and FVKESK. This CDR3 spans 14 amino acids. CDR3 amino acids: CASSQVGQPNVLTF. Here the CDR3 DNA reads TGTGCCAGCAGCCAAGTCGGACAGCCCAACGTCCTGACTTTC.

The rearrangement joins TRBV7-9 to TRBJ2-1, with 7 bases fitting TRBD2. The CDR3 extends over 17 amino acids. V shed 1 base, J shed 4 bases, and the junction held 10 bases outside the gene matches. CDR1 is SEHNR and CDR2 is FQNEAQ in the germline V gene (reference sequence). The CDR3 spells CASSLGSIAGRYNEQFF. Written as DNA, the CDR3 is TGTGCCAGCAGCTTAGGTTCGATAGCGGGTCGATACAATGAGCAGTTCTTC.

The V and J genes are TRBV6-1 and TRBJ1-4; 8 bases align to TRBD1. J was trimmed by 6 bases and V by 6 bases; bases with no gene match: 6. Looked up from germline, CDR1 is MNHNS and CDR2 is SASEGT. There are 14 residues in the CDR3. Here the CDR3 reads CASRPGQEYEKLFF. The CDR3 DNA sequence: TGTGCCAGCAGACCGGGACAGGAGTATGAAAAACTGTTTTTT.

This chain links TRBV7-8 with TRBJ2-1; 11 bases fit TRBD2. Germline V gene sequence: CDR1 SGHVS, CDR2 FQNEAQ. The CDR3 totals 16 residues. The junction had 5 bases not matched to a gene; V was cut back by 3 bases and J by 4 bases. This chain's CDR3 is CASSLETSGEYNEQFF. The CDR3 DNA reads TGTGCCAGCAGCTTGGAGACTAGCGGGGAGTACAATGAGCAGTTCTTC. The full variable domain, its missing parts supplied by reference TRBV7-8 and TRBJ2-1, is GAGVSQSPRYKVAKRGQDVALRCDPISGHVSLFWYQQALGQGPEFLTYFQNEAQLDKSGLPSDRFFAERPEGSVSTLKIQRTQQEDSAVYLCASSLETSGEYNEQFFGPGTRLTVL.

This chain connects TRBV29-1 to TRBJ1-1; D is unresolved. CDR3 length: 10 residues. Trimming took 3 bases from V and 7 from J, leaving 6 bases between them. Germline V lookup: CDR1 SQVTM, CDR2 ANQGSEA. CDR3 amino acids: CSVEAVEAFF. CDR3 nucleotides: TGCAGCGTTGAGGCCGTTGAAGCTTTCTTT. Variable domain in full (rest from reference TRBV29-1 and TRBJ1-1): SAVISQKPSRDICQRGTSLTIQCQVDSQVTMMFWYRQQPGQSLTLIATANQGSEATYESGFVIDKFPISRPNLTFSTLTVSNMSPEDSSIYLCSVEAVEAFFGQGTRLTVV.

This chain connects TRBV6-5 to TRBJ1-1, with D uncertain. The ends were cut back, 4 bases at V and 3 bases at J, with 12 bases in the middle. This CDR3 region has 14 residues. In germline, CDR1 is MNHEY, CDR2 SVGAGI. CDR3 bases: TGTGCCAGCAGTTGGAATGAGGGTTACACTGAAGCTTTCTTT. The encoded protein is CASSWNEGYTEAFF.

The gene calls are TRBV6-6 and TRBJ1-1; D perhaps matches TRBD1 (5 bases). The germline CDR1 and CDR2 sequences are MNHNY and SVGAGI (reference sequence). Trimming left V 6 bases short and J 12 bases short, with 17 bases between. The CDR3 loop spans 12 amino acids. For the CDR3, the DNA is TGTGCCAGCAGCTTTTCCACGGGGGATTCTTTCTTT. Translating it yields CASSFSTGDSFF.

The chain is built from TRBV9 and TRBJ1-1, with TRBD1 matching 8 bases. There are 14 residues in the CDR3. V trimming: 3 bases; J trimming: 7 bases; junction bases outside the gene matches: 8. The germline gives CDR1 SGDLS, CDR2 YYNGEE. CDR3 nucleotide sequence: TGTGCCAGCAGCGAGGGGGCAGGGGGCGATGAAGCTTTCTTT. It translates to CASSEGAGGDEAFF.

The chain recombines TRBV11-2 with TRBJ2-2, with a weak D call TRBD1 (6 bases). V was cut by 6 bases and J by 2 bases, with 25 bases left in between. The CDR3 extends over 19 amino acids. Germline V gene data show CDR1 as SGHAT and CDR2 as FQNNGV. CDR3 amino acids: CASRPRQIRTERNTGELFF. As DNA, the CDR3 is TGTGCCAGCAGACCCCGCCAGATCCGGACAGAGAGAAACACCGGGGAGCTGTTTTTT.

The V call is TRBV7-8, the J call TRBJ1-2; TRBD1 might be the D (5 bases). Germline CDR1 SGHVS, CDR2 FQNEAQ. Deletions cut 6 bases from V and 8 bases from J, with 16 bases between. CDR3 length equals 13 residues. This CDR3 reads CASSPTQGSGYTF. For the CDR3, the DNA is TGTGCCAGCAGTCCTACCCAGGGAAGCGGCTACACCTTC.

The V call is TRBV5-1, the J call TRBJ2-6; D remains ambiguous. V dropped 2 bases and J dropped 0 bases, with 9 bases sitting between them. The CDR3 spans 16 residues. The germline V gene encodes CDR1 SGHRS and CDR2 YFSETQ. The CDR3 bases are TGCGCCAGCAGCTTCACAGTGGACTCTGGGGCCAACGTCCTGACTTTC. Its protein is CASSFTVDSGANVLTF.

The J gene is TRBJ2-5, the V gene TRBV5-4; 7 positions agree with TRBD2. The V segment lost 3 bases and the J segment 1 base; nucleotides outside the gene matches: 0. This CDR3 comprises 13 residues. From germline, CDR1 is SGHNT and CDR2 YYREEE (reference sequence). CDR3: CASSWGGQETQYF. DNA of the CDR3: TGTGCCAGCAGCTGGGGGGGCCAAGAGACCCAGTACTTC.

The rearrangement joins TRBV18 to TRBJ2-7; 10 bases agree with TRBD1. The V segment lost 1 base and the J segment 5 bases; nucleotides outside the gene matches: 8. This CDR3 has 16 residues. Germline V gene sequence: CDR1 KGHSH, CDR2 LQKENI. As DNA, the CDR3 is TGTGCCAGCTCACCACTATCCGGGACAGGGGCGGACGAGCAGTACTTC. It codes for CASSPLSGTGADEQYF.

The chain has TRBV19 and TRBJ1-3; 8 bases match TRBD1. This CDR3 comprises 14 residues. V gave up 11 bases and J gave up 3 bases; unmatched junction bases: 9. Germline CDR1 reads LNHDA; CDR2 reads SQIVND (reference sequence). The CDR3 DNA follows: TGTGCCGGCCGGACAGGGAGTTATGGAAACACCATATATTTT. It encodes CAGRTGSYGNTIYF. Full variable domain (missing parts from reference TRBV19 and TRBJ1-3): DGGITQSPKYLFRKEGQNVTLSCEQNLNHDAMYWYRQDPGQGLRLIYYSQIVNDFQKGDIAEGYSVSREKKESFPLTVTSAQKNPTAFYLCAGRTGSYGNTIYFGEGSWLTVV.

V and J are TRBV2 and TRBJ2-1, with D maybe TRBD1 (6 bases). CDR1 is SNHLY and CDR2 is FYNNEI in the germline V gene. The CDR3 runs 13 residues. The ends were cut back, 6 bases at V and 8 bases at J, with 14 bases in the middle. CDR3 amino acids: CASRMGAGDEQFF. CDR3 nucleotides: TGTGCCAGCAGAATGGGGGCTGGGGATGAGCAGTTCTTC. Together with reference TRBV2 and TRBJ2-1, the CDR3 gives the full variable domain: EPEVTQTPSHQVTQMGQEVILRCVPISNHLYFYWYRQILGQKVEFLVSFYNNEISEKSEIFDDQFSVERPDGSNFTLKIRSTKLEDSAMYFCASRMGAGDEQFFGPGTRLTVL.

V is TRBV10-3 and J is TRBJ2-2; D is possibly TRBD1 (5 bases). CDR1 is ENHRY and CDR2 is SYGVKD in the germline V gene. The ends were cut back, 6 bases at V and 4 bases at J, with 18 bases in the middle. The CDR3 totals 16 residues. The DNA for the CDR3 is TGTGCCATCAGCGTATCCACCAAGGGGCCCACCGGGGAGCTGTTTTTT. It encodes CAISVSTKGPTGELFF.

The chain employs TRBV5-4 and TRBJ1-1; 11 positions agree with TRBD1. Trimming cost V 1 base and J 10 bases; bases outside gene matches: 6. The CDR3 has 14 amino acids. Germline lookup yields CDR1 SGHNT and CDR2 YYREEE (reference sequence). CDR3 DNA: TGTGCCAGCAGCTTGCAGGACAGGGGGCGGGTAGCTTTCTTT. Encoded protein: CASSLQDRGRVAFF.

The chain combines TRBV5-1 with TRBJ1-5; D unclear. CDR3 length: 13 amino acids. The germline V gene has CDR1 SGHRS and CDR2 YFSETQ. Trimming removed 1 base from V and 4 bases from J, with 6 bases in between. This chain's CDR3 is CASSLQTNQPQHF. The CDR3 nucleotides are TGCGCCAGCAGCTTGCAGACTAATCAGCCCCAGCATTTT.

The chain links TRBV25-1 to TRBJ1-6; weak D call: TRBD1 (5 bases). V lost 4 bases to trimming and J lost 2 bases, with 9 bases between them. Germline V gene data show CDR1 as MGHDK and CDR2 as SYGVNS. There are 15 residues in the CDR3. The CDR3 DNA reads TGTGCCAGCAGTGGACCGGACACCTATAATTCACCCCTCCACTTT. Amino acids: CASSGPDTYNSPLHF.